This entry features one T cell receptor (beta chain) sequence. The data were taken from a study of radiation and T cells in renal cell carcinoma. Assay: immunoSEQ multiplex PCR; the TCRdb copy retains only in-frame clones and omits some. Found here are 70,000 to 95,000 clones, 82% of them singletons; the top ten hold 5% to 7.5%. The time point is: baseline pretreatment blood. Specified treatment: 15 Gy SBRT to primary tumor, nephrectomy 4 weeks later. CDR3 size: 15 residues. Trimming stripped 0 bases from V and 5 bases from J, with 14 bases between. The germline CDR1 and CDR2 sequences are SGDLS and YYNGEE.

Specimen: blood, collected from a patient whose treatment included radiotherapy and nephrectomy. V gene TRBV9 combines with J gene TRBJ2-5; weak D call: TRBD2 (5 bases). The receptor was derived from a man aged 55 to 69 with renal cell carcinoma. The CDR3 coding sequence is TGTGCCAGCAGCGTAGAAGTTGACACGGGGGAGACCCAGTACTTC. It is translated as CASSVEVDTGETQYF.